The rows below give T cell receptor beta chains drawn from one sample of a study of T cell responses to AZD1222 COVID-19 vaccine. Sequencing was performed with immunoSEQ multiplex PCR; in TCRdb, only in-frame clones are kept and a portion is missing. The sample lists approximately 140,000 clones, around 90% occurring once. Here the sequenced sample was peripheral blood, taken on day 0 of AZD1222 vaccination. The receptors originated from an adult in good health. The CDR3 runs from the conserved cysteine through the conserved F or W. D genes are given only for firm matches. Some rows have no size entry. The others give once, few or many, or a class for an expanded clone.

j_gene,d_gene,abundance,v_gene,CDR3nt,CDR3aa
TRBJ1-2,NA,NA,TRBV4-1,TGCGCCAGCAGCCAAGTAAGGGGAGAGACGGACTATGGCTACACCTTC,CASSQVRGETDYGYTF
TRBJ1-4,NA,NA,TRBV19,TGTGCCAGTAGTAAAGATGAAAAACTGTTTTTT,CASSKDEKLFF
TRBJ1-4,NA,NA,TRBV12-3/TRBV12-4,TGTGCCAGCATGGGAATTGTAAACGAAAAACTGTTTTTT,CASMGIVNEKLFF
TRBJ2-2,NA,NA,TRBV4-3,TGCGCCAGCAGCCACCCACGGGGTAGCGTGAACACCGGGGAGCTGTTTTTT,CASSHPRGSVNTGELFF
TRBJ1-2,NA,NA,TRBV29-1,TGCAGCGTTGATGACAGTAACTATGGCTACACCTTC,CSVDDSNYGYTF
TRBJ2-1,NA,once,TRBV5-1,TGCGCCAGCTCTGCCCCTAGCGCCCGAAACAATGAGCAGTTCTTC,CASSAPSARNNEQFF
TRBJ1-1,NA,NA,TRBV4-2,TGTGCCAGCAGCCAAACAGGGCCAAACACTGAAGCTTTCTTT,CASSQTGPNTEAFF
TRBJ1-2,NA,NA,TRBV6-1,TGTGCCAGCAGTGAAAGAGGGGGGCCGAAGTATGGCTACACCTTC,CASSERGGPKYGYTF
TRBJ1-1,NA,NA,TRBV5-1,TGCGCCAGCAGCCTGGAAGGTGGACTGAACACTGAAGCTTTCTTT,CASSLEGGLNTEAFF
TRBJ1-2,TRBD1,NA,TRBV19,TGTGCCAGTAGTATAGATCTTGGGACAGGGCGGCACTATGGCTACACCTTC,CASSIDLGTGRHYGYTF
TRBJ1-3,TRBD1,NA,TRBV19,TGTGCCAGTAGTACTCAGAGCTGGACAGGGACCTCTGGAAACACCATATATTTT,CASSTQSWTGTSGNTIYF
TRBJ2-1,NA,NA,TRBV7-8,TGTGCCAGCAGCTTAAGGGACGGGAGAAGGGAGCAGTTCTTC,CASSLRDGRREQFF
TRBJ2-3,TRBD2,NA,TRBV28,TGTGCCAGCAGTTTTAGGCGGGGCGGGAGCGGGTCAGATACGCAGTATTTT,CASSFRRGGSGSDTQYF
TRBJ2-5,NA,NA,TRBV4-1,TGCGCCAGCAGCCAAGCTAGTCAAGAGACCCAGTACTTC,CASSQASQETQYF
TRBJ1-6,TRBD1,NA,TRBV3-1/TRBV3-2,TGTGCCAGCAGCCGAGGGACAGGACTCTATAATTCACCCCTCCACTTT,CASSRGTGLYNSPLHF
TRBJ2-3,NA,medium-sized,TRBV28,TGTGCCAGCAGCCAGCTGGGACGGCGGAGCACAGATACGCAGTATTTT,CASSQLGRRSTDTQYF
TRBJ2-6,TRBD1,NA,TRBV6-6,TGTGCCAGCGGGGACAGGGGGCCTGGGGCCAACGTCCTGACTTTC,CASGDRGPGANVLTF
TRBJ2-7,TRBD1,NA,TRBV7-9,TGTGCCAGCAGTTTTACAGGGGGACCCTCCTACGAGCAGTACTTC,CASSFTGGPSYEQYF
TRBJ1-1,NA,NA,TRBV5-1,TGCGCCAGCAGCTCCGGACAGAGGACTGAAGCTTTCTTT,CASSSGQRTEAFF
TRBJ1-2,NA,NA,TRBV28,TGTGCCAGCAGTCCTCACAGGACAGCCGACTATGGCTACACCTTC,CASSPHRTADYGYTF
TRBJ1-2,NA,NA,TRBV19,TGTGCCAGTTTCTCTTCGTGGGGATCCGATGGCTACACCTTC,CASFSSWGSDGYTF
TRBJ2-3,TRBD1,NA,TRBV7-2,TGTGCCAGCAGCTTTCGGACAGGACGCACAGATACGCAGTATTTT,CASSFRTGRTDTQYF
TRBJ2-7,TRBD1,NA,TRBV19,TGTGCCAGTAGAGGACAGGGTCCGGGCGAGCAGTACTTC,CASRGQGPGEQYF
TRBJ1-4,TRBD1,NA,TRBV7-2,TGTGCCAGCAGCTTAGCAGGGGGCGCGAATGAAAAACTGTTTTTT,CASSLAGGANEKLFF
TRBJ1-6,TRBD1,NA,TRBV7-9,TGTGCCAGCAGCTCTGGGTCAGGGGGCTTCTCCTATAATTCACCCCTCCACTTT,CASSSGSGGFSYNSPLHF
TRBJ2-7,TRBD2,NA,TRBV9,TGTGCCAGCAGCGTTGGACTAGCGGCCCGGTCCTCCTACGAGCAGTACTTC,CASSVGLAARSSYEQYF
TRBJ1-5,NA,NA,TRBV28,TGTGCCAGCAGTTTTCTTTTAAACAGTCCGGAGCCCCAGCATTTT,CASSFLLNSPEPQHF
TRBJ1-2,NA,NA,TRBV12-3/TRBV12-4,TGTGCCAGCAGTTTATGGGGGATCTATGGCTACACCTTC,CASSLWGIYGYTF